The 7 T cell receptor beta chains below were found in one sample sequenced in a study of blood T cell repertoires in COVID-19. Method: immunoSEQ multiplex PCR; TCRdb's copy keeps in-frame clones and lacks some. The data hold about 150,000 clones, with about 80% observed a single time. Sample: PBMCs or T cells enriched from blood (not recorded which). These receptors originate from a man in his fifties or sixties who had recovered from COVID-19.

V is TRBV6-4 and J is TRBJ1-5; D remains unclear. CDR1 and CDR2 from the germline V gene are MRHNA and SNTAGT. This CDR3 comprises 13 residues. Deletions cut 5 bases from V and 5 bases from J, with 10 bases between. CDR3 sequence reads: CASSQEEDQPQHF. DNA for the CDR3: TGTGCCAGCAGTCAAGAGGAGGATCAGCCCCAGCATTTT.

This clone was found once. V and J are TRBV9 and TRBJ1-2; 9 bases map to TRBD1. This CDR3 comprises 16 residues. CDR1 SGDLS and CDR2 YYNGEE come from the germline V gene. The V and J ends lost 4 bases and 4 bases, in that order; junction bases with no gene match: 11. CDR3 sequence: CASSPEDRGPSYGYTF. The CDR3 nucleotides are TGTGCCAGCAGCCCAGAGGACAGGGGCCCCTCCTATGGCTACACCTTC.

The V gene is TRBV10-3, the J gene TRBJ1-1; a weak D match, TRBD1 (6 bases). Trimming removed 9 bases from V and 3 bases from J, with 35 bases in between. The CDR3 is made up of 20 amino acids. Germline assignment: CDR1 ENHRY and CDR2 SYGVKD. CDR3 coding DNA: TGTGCCATTCCCACCATGCGGCGAGGACAGAAACATCTTGAAGACACTGAAGCTTTCTTT. Translating it yields CAIPTMRRGQKHLEDTEAFF.

This chain links TRBV10-1 with TRBJ2-2; maybe TRBD1 (5 bases). V was trimmed by 6 bases and J by 5 bases, leaving 13 bases between them. CDR1 is WNHNN, CDR2 SYGVQD, per germline (reference sequence). The length of the CDR3 is 14 residues. The CDR3 region is CASRPQGETGELFF. The CDR3 nucleotides read TGCGCCAGCAGGCCCCAGGGCGAAACCGGGGAGCTGTTTTTT.

The chain has TRBV7-3 and TRBJ2-2; possible D gene TRBD2, 6 bases. Germline-derived CDR1 and CDR2 are SGHTA and FQGTGA. The germline V and J ends were trimmed by 5 bases and 5 bases, with 12 bases remaining between them. The CDR3 runs to 14 residues. CDR3: CASSPSGVTGELFF. The CDR3 DNA follows: TGTGCCAGCAGCCCCTCGGGGGTTACCGGGGAGCTGTTTTTT.

The J gene is TRBJ2-5, the V gene TRBV5-1; 10 nucleotides match TRBD2. Per the germline V gene, CDR1 is SGHRS and CDR2 is YFSETQ. The CDR3 totals 17 residues. V shed 4 bases and J 5 bases; nucleotides not matched to a gene: 14. The CDR3 bases are TGCGCCAGCAGCAGCCTAGCGGGGGCCGCTCGTTCCGAGACCCAGTACTTC. It translates to CASSSLAGAARSETQYF.

The V gene is TRBV6-5, the J gene TRBJ2-5; a weak D match, TRBD2 (6 bases). V was shortened by 2 bases and J by 1 base, with 11 bases between the two germline ends. Per germline, CDR1 MNHEY and CDR2 SVGAGI. The CDR3 has 15 residues. The CDR3 DNA sequence: TGTGCCAGCAGTTACCCCGGGACTGGCCAAGAGACCCAGTACTTC. Translated: CASSYPGTGQETQYF.